This T cell receptor (beta chain) was recorded in a study of OX40 agonist ivuxolimab in advanced cancers. The overall study: Clinicians treated patients with ivuxolimab, an agonistic anti-OX40 (CD134) antibody. The study, taken as a whole, reports: Clonal expansion by week 6 occurred in CD4+ and CD8+ blood T cells (at 0.1 to 3.0 mg/kg).

The data were produced by immunoSEQ multiplex PCR, yet TCRdb's version contains in-frame clones alone and is incomplete. The sample yields 55,000 to 70,000 clones, 80% to 95% seen once. Autoimmune disease history or systemic immunosuppression led to patient exclusion. Concerning this clone: Its target is not known.

The starting material was CD4+ or CD8+ T cells sorted from blood, obtained in a trial of the OX40 agonist ivuxolimab. The TCR originated in an adult with an advanced solid tumor such as melanoma, head and neck, liver or kidney cancer.

The CDR3 sequence: CASSQGGTEAFF. The CDR3 DNA follows: TGTGCCAGCAGCCAGGGTGGCACTGAAGCTTTCTTT. The gene calls are TRBV7-3 and TRBJ1-1, with D possibly being TRBD1 (5 bases). CDR3 length: 12 amino acids. Trimming took 5 bases from V and 4 from J, leaving 8 bases between them. CDR1 and CDR2 (germline): SGHTA, FQGTGA.